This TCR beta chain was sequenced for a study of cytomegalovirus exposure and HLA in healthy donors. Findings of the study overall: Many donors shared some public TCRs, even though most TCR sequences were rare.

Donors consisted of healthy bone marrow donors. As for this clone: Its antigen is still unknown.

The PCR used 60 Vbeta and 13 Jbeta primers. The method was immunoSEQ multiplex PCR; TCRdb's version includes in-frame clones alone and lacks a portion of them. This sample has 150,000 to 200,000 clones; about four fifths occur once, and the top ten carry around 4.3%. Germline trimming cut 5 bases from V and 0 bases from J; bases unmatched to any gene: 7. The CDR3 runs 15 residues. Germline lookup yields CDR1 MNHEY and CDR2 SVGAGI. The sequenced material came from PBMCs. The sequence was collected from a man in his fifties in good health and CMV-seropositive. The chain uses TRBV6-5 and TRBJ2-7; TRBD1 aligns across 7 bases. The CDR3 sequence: CASSATGPGSYEQYF. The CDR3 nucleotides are TGTGCCAGCAGTGCGACAGGGCCGGGCTCCTACGAGCAGTACTTC.